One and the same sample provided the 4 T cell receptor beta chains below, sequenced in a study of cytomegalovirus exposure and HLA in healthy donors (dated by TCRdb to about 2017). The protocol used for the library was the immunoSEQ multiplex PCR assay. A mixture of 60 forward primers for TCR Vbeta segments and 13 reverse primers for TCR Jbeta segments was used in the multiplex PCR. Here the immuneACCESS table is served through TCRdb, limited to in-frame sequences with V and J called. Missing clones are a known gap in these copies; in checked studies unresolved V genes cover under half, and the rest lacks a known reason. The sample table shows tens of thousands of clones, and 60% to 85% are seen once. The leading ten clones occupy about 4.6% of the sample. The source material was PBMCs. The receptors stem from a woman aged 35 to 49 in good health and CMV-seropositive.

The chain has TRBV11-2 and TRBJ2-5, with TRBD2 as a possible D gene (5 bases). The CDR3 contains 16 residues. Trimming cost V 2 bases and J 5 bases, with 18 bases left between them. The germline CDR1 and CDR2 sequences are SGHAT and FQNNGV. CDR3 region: CASSLSLAVGRETQYF. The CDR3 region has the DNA TGTGCCAGCAGCTTATCTCTAGCCGTCGGTAGGGAGACCCAGTACTTC.

This CDR3 reads CASSLKAGVETQYF. CDR3 nucleotides: TGTGCCAGCAGCCTTAAAGCGGGAGTTGAGACCCAGTACTTC. V usage is TRBV7-2 and J usage is TRBJ2-5; 8 bases are a match to TRBD2. CDR1 is SGHTA, CDR2 FQGNSA, per germline. The V and J ends lost 5 bases and 5 bases, in that order; junction bases with no gene match: 7. The CDR3 totals 14 residues.

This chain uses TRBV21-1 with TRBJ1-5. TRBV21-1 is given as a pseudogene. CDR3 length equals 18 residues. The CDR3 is CASSKRGVREYSNQPQHF. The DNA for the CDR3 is TGTGCCAGCAGCAAACGGGGGGTCAGGGAATATAGCAATCAGCCCCAGCATTTT.

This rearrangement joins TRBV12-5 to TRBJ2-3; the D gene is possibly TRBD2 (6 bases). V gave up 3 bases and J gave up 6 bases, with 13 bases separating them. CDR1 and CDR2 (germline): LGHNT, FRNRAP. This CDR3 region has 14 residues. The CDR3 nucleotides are TGTGCTAGTGGTTTATCCGGGAGTAGGGATACGCAGTATTTT. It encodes CASGLSGSRDTQYF.